This T cell receptor beta chain was retrieved from a study of T cells expressing NK-cell markers. TCRdb reanalyzed the 5' RACE reads and collapses them to one entry per CDR3 protein, without DNA. The sample holds 150,000 or so distinct CDR3 sequences. This clonotype was obtained from a woman in her fifties or sixties in good health. Sequencing was carried out using blood T cells: a sorted CD56 or NKG2C T cell subset, CD4+ or CD8+ T cells, or bulk PBMC T cells (not recorded which).

This CDR3 reads CASSPPGQTETQYF. The chain recombines TRBV14 with TRBJ2-5; the D gene TCRdb calls, TRBD1, cannot be checked with no DNA. CDR1 and CDR2 from the germline V gene are SGHDN and FVKESK. CDR3 length: 14 amino acids.